This T cell receptor (beta chain) was sequenced for a study of identical twins. Points from the study as a whole: Out-of-frame alpha sequences common to twins exhibited an excess of low generation probability. Conclusions relied on cross-sectional statistical analysis, not following the same donors.

Everyone who gave samples was a healthy Caucasian. This clonotype has just a few counts. Its antigen remains unidentified. One entry per CDR3 protein results from TCRdb running MiXCR on the 5' RACE reads. The repertoire has around 220,000 distinct CDR3 sequences, approximately 10% of them found once; the top ten carry roughly 10%. This sequence originates from a man aged 45 to 65 in good health. Sequencing input: memory T cells sorted from blood.

The CDR3 nucleotides are TGTGCCAGCAGCCCTGAAGTTGACGCGGGCCCTAACTATGGCTACACCTTC. This codes for CASSPEVDAGPNYGYTF. This chain uses TRBV27 with TRBJ1-2; D gene ambiguous. Germline V gene sequence: CDR1 MNHEY, CDR2 SMNVEV (reference sequence). This CDR3 spans 17 amino acids. Between the trimmed V and J ends, which lost 6 bases and 0 bases, there was a span of 20 bases.